These 6 T cell receptor beta chains were sequenced from one sample in a study of blood T cell repertoires in COVID-19. Data came from immunoSEQ multiplex PCR; TCRdb stores just in-frame clones and leaves some out. The profile shows about 250,000 clones, about 90% of them singletons. Sequenced input: PBMCs or T cells enriched from blood (not recorded which). The receptors were sampled from a woman between 35 and 50 years old who had been exposed to COVID-19.

The rearrangement joins TRBV12-5 to TRBJ2-5; D is ambiguous. The CDR3 has 13 residues. Trimming cost V 6 bases and J 2 bases, with 10 bases left between them. Germline V gene sequence: CDR1 LGHNT, CDR2 FRNRAP. DNA for the CDR3: TGTGCTAGTGGCCCGCGGCTACAAGAGACCCAGTACTTC. This translates into CASGPRLQETQYF. The full variable domain, completed using reference TRBV12-5 and TRBJ2-5, is DARVTQTPRHKVTEMGQEVTMRCQPILGHNTVFWYRQTMMQGLELLAYFRNRAPLDDSGMPKDRFSAEMPDATLATLKIQPSEPRDSAVYFCASGPRLQETQYFGPGTRLLVL.

The chain joins TRBV18 to TRBJ1-1; TRBD1 aligns across 8 bases. The CDR3 runs to 13 residues. V lost 3 bases, J lost 8 bases, and 5 bases stayed unmatched. Germline V gene lookup returns CDR1 KGHSH and CDR2 LQKENI. The CDR3 DNA follows: TGTGCCAGCTCACCCCGGACAGGGAGCGAAGCTTTCTTT. This translates into CASSPRTGSEAFF.

V and J are TRBV7-8 and TRBJ1-2, with TRBD1 matching over 8 bases. The trim removed 5 bases at V and 2 bases at J, leaving 13 bases unmatched. Germline assignment: CDR1 SGHVS and CDR2 FQNEAQ. CDR3 length: 17 residues. Here the CDR3 reads CASSLETTGALNYGYTF. The CDR3 bases are TGTGCCAGCAGCCTGGAGACGACAGGGGCCCTGAACTATGGCTACACCTTC.

The chain uses TRBV7-9 and TRBJ2-3, with D possibly TRBD2 on 5 matching bases. Germline lookup yields CDR1 SEHNR and CDR2 FQNEAQ (reference sequence). V shed 5 bases and J shed 6 bases, with 18 bases lying between them. The CDR3 runs to 15 residues. CDR3 DNA sequence: TGTGCCAGCAGCCCTGGGCCCCAGCGGATTGATACGCAGTATTTT. This translates into CASSPGPQRIDTQYF.

The chain links TRBV7-2 to TRBJ1-2, with 8 bases identical to TRBD1. Losses at the gene ends were 5 bases for V and 8 bases for J; bases not matched to a gene: 4. This CDR3 has 12 amino acids. Germline V gene data show CDR1 as SGHTA and CDR2 as FQGNSA. The CDR3 nucleotides are TGTGCCAGCAGCGGACGGACAGGGGGCTACACCTTC. Its protein is CASSGRTGGYTF.

This chain links TRBV5-6 with TRBJ1-5; D unresolved. With 0 bases removed from V and 0 bases from J, the gap between germline ends came to 10 bases. From germline, CDR1 is SGHDT and CDR2 YYEEEE. This CDR3 spans 16 amino acids. For the CDR3, the DNA is TGTGCCAGCAGCTTGGCCTGGTCAGATAGCAATCAGCCCCAGCATTTT. Translation: CASSLAWSDSNQPQHF.